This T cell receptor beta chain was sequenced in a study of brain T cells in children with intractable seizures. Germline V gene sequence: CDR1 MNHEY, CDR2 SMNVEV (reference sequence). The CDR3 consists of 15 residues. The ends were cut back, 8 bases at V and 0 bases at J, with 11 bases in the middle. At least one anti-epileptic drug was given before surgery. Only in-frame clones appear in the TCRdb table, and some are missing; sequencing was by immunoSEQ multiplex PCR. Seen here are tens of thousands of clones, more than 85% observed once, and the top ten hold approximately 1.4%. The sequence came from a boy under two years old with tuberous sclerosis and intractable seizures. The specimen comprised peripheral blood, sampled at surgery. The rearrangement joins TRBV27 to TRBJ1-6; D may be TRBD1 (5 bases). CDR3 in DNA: TGTGCCAGCGGACGGGACTACTCCTATAATTCACCCCTCCACTTT. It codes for CASGRDYSYNSPLHF.